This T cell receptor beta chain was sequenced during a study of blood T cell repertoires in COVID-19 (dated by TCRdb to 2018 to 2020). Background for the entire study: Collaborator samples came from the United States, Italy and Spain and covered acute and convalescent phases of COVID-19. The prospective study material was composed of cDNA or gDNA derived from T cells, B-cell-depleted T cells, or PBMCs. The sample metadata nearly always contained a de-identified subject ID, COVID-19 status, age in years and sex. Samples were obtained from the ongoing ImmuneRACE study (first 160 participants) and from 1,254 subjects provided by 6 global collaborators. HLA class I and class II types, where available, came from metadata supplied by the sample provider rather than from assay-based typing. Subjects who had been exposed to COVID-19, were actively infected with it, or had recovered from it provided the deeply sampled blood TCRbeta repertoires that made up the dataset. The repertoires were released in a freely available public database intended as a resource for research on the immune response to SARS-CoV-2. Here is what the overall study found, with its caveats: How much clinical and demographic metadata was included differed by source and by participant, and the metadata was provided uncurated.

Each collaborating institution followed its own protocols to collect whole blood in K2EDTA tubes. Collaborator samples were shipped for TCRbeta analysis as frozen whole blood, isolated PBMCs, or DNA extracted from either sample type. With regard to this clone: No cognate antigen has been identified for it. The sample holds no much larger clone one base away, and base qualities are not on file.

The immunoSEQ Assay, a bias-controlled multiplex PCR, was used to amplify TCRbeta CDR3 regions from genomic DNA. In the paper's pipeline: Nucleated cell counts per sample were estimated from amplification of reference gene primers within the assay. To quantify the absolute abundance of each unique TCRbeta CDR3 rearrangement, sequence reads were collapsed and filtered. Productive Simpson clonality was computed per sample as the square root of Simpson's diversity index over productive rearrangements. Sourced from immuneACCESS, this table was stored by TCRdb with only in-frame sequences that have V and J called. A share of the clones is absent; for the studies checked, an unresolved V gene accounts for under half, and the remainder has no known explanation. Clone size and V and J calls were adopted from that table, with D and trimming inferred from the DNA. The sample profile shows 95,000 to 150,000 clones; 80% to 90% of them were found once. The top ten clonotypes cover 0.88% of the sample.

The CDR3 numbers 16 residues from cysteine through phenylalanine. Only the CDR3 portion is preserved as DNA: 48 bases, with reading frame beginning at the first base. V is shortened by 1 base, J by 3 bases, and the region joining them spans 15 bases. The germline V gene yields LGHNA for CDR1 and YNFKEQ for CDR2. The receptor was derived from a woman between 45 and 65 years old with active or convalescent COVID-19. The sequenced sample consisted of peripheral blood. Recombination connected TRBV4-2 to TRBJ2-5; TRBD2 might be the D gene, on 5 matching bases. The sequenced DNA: TGTGCCAGCAGCCAAGCTGGAAGTGACGGGAAAGAGACCCAGTACTTC. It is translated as CASSQAGSDGKETQYF.